These T cell receptor beta chains were read from a single sample in a study of blood T cell repertoires in COVID-19. Some clones are missing from TCRdb's copy, which holds only in-frame ones; the method was immunoSEQ multiplex PCR. The sample carries 230,000 or so clones, roughly 81% recorded once. Sequencing was done on a sample of PBMCs or T cells enriched from blood (not recorded which). All receptors come from a woman between 45 and 65 years old who had been exposed to COVID-19. Both conserved end residues are part of each CDR3. D genes are given only for firm matches. Rows give clone size only sometimes, using once, few, many, or a class for an expanded clone.

.,.,TRBV28,TRBJ2-2,CASLLGEGPSTGELFF,TGTGCCAGCCTGTTAGGAGAGGGCCCGAGCACCGGGGAGCTGTTTTTT
.,.,TRBV28,TRBJ1-2,CASSDWNYGYTF,TGTGCCAGCAGCGACTGGAACTATGGCTACACCTTC
.,TRBD1,TRBV18,TRBJ2-1,CASSPGQGVIREQFF,TGTGCCAGCTCACCGGGACAGGGGGTAATCCGCGAGCAGTTCTTC
.,.,TRBV7-8,TRBJ1-2,CASSPNDRLYGYTF,TGTGCCAGCAGCCCGAACGACAGGCTCTATGGCTACACCTTC
.,TRBD1,TRBV7-2,TRBJ2-7,CASSLGRQGFSYEQYF,TGTGCCAGCAGCTTAGGCAGACAGGGGTTCTCCTACGAGCAGTACTTC
few,.,TRBV5-6,TRBJ1-6,CASSLAGGSYNSPLHF,TGTGCCAGCAGCTTGGCGGGGGGCTCCTATAATTCACCCCTCCACTTT
.,TRBD1,TRBV18,TRBJ2-7,CASSRSPSGQGATYEQYF,TGTGCCAGCTCACGCTCGCCTTCAGGACAGGGCGCTACCTACGAGCAGTACTTC
once,.,TRBV4-1,TRBJ1-2,CASSQPTALNYGYTF,TGCGCCAGCAGCCAACCGACAGCCCTTAACTATGGCTACACCTTC
.,.,TRBV10-2,TRBJ2-5,CASSDRRGPPETQYF,TGCGCCAGCAGCGACCGGCGGGGGCCGCCGGAGACCCAGTACTTC
.,.,TRBV9,TRBJ1-3,CASSVDGSSGNTIYF,TGTGCCAGCAGCGTAGATGGGAGCTCTGGAAACACCATATATTTT
.,TRBD1,TRBV7-8,TRBJ2-1,CASSATTGAEQFF,TGTGCCAGCAGCGCAACGACAGGGGCTGAGCAGTTCTTC
.,TRBD1,TRBV10-3,TRBJ1-1,CAISERDRGNTEAFF,TGTGCCATCAGTGAGAGGGACAGGGGAAACACTGAAGCTTTCTTT
.,.,TRBV7-3,TRBJ2-7,CASSRGFSYEQYF,TGTGCCAGCAGCCGAGGGTTCTCCTACGAGCAGTACTTC
.,TRBD2,TRBV2,TRBJ2-3,CASRAGGPNTQYF,TGTGCCAGCAGAGCGGGGGGGCCAAATACGCAGTATTTT
.,.,TRBV6-2/TRBV6-3,TRBJ2-7,CASSRGGHYEQYF,TGTGCCAGCAGCCGTGGAGGGCACTACGAGCAGTACTTC
.,TRBD1,TRBV5-1,TRBJ1-1,CASSSYFWTGANTEAFF,TGCGCCAGCAGCTCTTACTTCTGGACAGGTGCGAACACTGAAGCTTTCTTT
.,.,TRBV2,TRBJ1-2,CASSGGQLGYTF,TGTGCCAGCAGTGGAGGACAGTTAGGCTACACCTTC
.,TRBD1,TRBV18,TRBJ1-5,CASSPSDRLQPQHF,TGTGCCAGCTCACCCTCGGACAGGCTTCAGCCCCAGCATTTT
.,.,TRBV28,TRBJ1-5,CASSLEAGWPQHF,TGTGCCAGCAGCTTGGAGGCAGGTTGGCCCCAGCATTTT
.,TRBD2,TRBV7-3,TRBJ2-3,CASSLRGLAGSTDTQYF,TGTGCCAGCAGTCTAAGGGGGCTAGCGGGAAGCACAGATACGCAGTATTTT
.,.,TRBV2,TRBJ2-7,CASSLGPSNRYEQYF,TGTGCCAGCAGTCTTGGGCCTTCAAACCGCTACGAGCAGTACTTC
.,.,TRBV29-1,TRBJ1-1,CSVADSMMNTEAFF,TGCAGCGTAGCCGACAGCATGATGAACACTGAAGCTTTCTTT
once,TRBD1,TRBV11-2,TRBJ1-4,CASSYQGAGNEKLFF,TGTGCCAGCAGTTATCAGGGGGCAGGGAATGAAAAACTGTTTTTT
.,TRBD2,TRBV3-1/TRBV3-2,TRBJ2-3,CASSQGLAGGQNTQYF,TGTGCCAGCAGCCAGGGACTAGCGGGGGGGCAAAATACGCAGTATTTT
.,.,TRBV19,TRBJ2-7,CASSIRFGYEQYF,TGTGCCAGTAGTATTCGGTTCGGTTACGAGCAGTACTTC
.,TRBD1,TRBV7-2,TRBJ1-1,CASSFTGVDQAFF,TGTGCCAGCAGCTTCACAGGGGTCGATCAAGCTTTCTTT
.,TRBD1,TRBV27,TRBJ1-1,CASSPGTVNTEAFF,TGTGCCAGCAGTCCCGGGACAGTGAACACTGAAGCTTTCTTT
.,TRBD1,TRBV5-8,TRBJ1-6,CASSWGDRVESPLHF,TGTGCCAGCAGCTGGGGGGACAGGGTCGAGTCACCCCTCCACTTT
once,TRBD1,TRBV5-1,TRBJ1-2,CASSLAGQGGYTF,TGCGCCAGCAGCTTGGCCGGACAGGGAGGCTACACCTTC
once,.,TRBV5-5,TRBJ2-7,CASSLGVVGAYEQYF,TGTGCCAGCAGCCTAGGGGTGGTTGGAGCCTACGAGCAGTACTTC
once,.,TRBV20-1,TRBJ1-2,CSASGNNNYGYTF,TGCAGTGCTAGTGGCAACAACAACTATGGCTACACCTTC
.,.,TRBV7-2,TRBJ2-2,CASSFRQVGYTGELFF,TGTGCCAGCAGCTTCAGACAGGTTGGCTACACCGGGGAGCTGTTTTTT
few,.,TRBV25-1,TRBJ1-2,CASSSGPTLYGYTF,TGTGCCAGCAGCTCAGGGCCAACCCTTTATGGCTACACCTTC
few,TRBD1,TRBV3-1/TRBV3-2,TRBJ2-2,CASSQLQGTGELFF,TGTGCCAGCAGCCAATTACAGGGGACCGGGGAGCTGTTTTTT
.,.,TRBV12-1,TRBJ2-5,CASSFYGGARARETQYF,TGTGCCAGCAGCTTTTACGGGGGGGCCCGGGCTCGAGAGACCCAGTACTTC
.,.,TRBV7-9,TRBJ2-7,CASSFQGVGEQYF,TGTGCCAGCAGCTTTCAAGGGGTGGGGGAGCAGTACTTC
.,.,TRBV11-2,TRBJ1-6,CASSLGVNSPLHF,TGTGCCAGCAGCTTAGGCGTTAATTCACCCCTCCACTTT
.,TRBD2,TRBV2,TRBJ2-7,CASSKTSGGHEQYF,TGTGCCAGCAGTAAGACTAGCGGGGGCCACGAGCAGTACTTC
.,TRBD1,TRBV7-9,TRBJ1-3,CASSLEDRVDTIYF,TGTGCCAGCAGCTTAGAGGACAGGGTTGACACCATATATTTT
.,TRBD1,TRBV5-8,TRBJ1-2,CASSSRTGVYGYTF,TGTGCCAGCAGCTCCCGGACAGGAGTCTATGGCTACACCTTC
.,.,TRBV4-3,TRBJ1-1,CASSQDRGRGGAEAFF,TGCGCCAGCAGCCAAGATAGGGGAAGGGGTGGCGCTGAAGCTTTCTTT
.,.,TRBV2,TRBJ2-7,CARGTNSGRFYEQYF,TGTGCCAGGGGTACAAACTCAGGGCGATTTTACGAGCAGTACTTC
.,TRBD2,TRBV11-2,TRBJ2-7,CASSLGGGTTYEQYF,TGTGCCAGCAGCTTAGGGGGGGGAACGACCTACGAGCAGTACTTC
.,.,TRBV7-8,TRBJ2-1,CASSAGYGTSGLNEQFF,TGTGCCAGCAGCGCCGGCTACGGGACTTCCGGGCTCAATGAGCAGTTCTTC
.,.,TRBV6-1,TRBJ1-1,CASSEATYTEAFF,TGTGCCAGCAGTGAAGCAACATACACTGAAGCTTTCTTT
.,TRBD1,TRBV5-8,TRBJ2-5,CASSSSSGTEETQYF,TGTGCCAGCAGCTCCAGCTCCGGGACAGAAGAGACCCAGTACTTC
.,TRBD1,TRBV28,TRBJ1-5,CASSLGQGGNQPQHF,TGTGCCAGCAGTTTGGGTCAGGGGGGCAATCAGCCCCAGCATTTT
once,TRBD1,TRBV11-2,TRBJ1-2,CASSFDPGTEYGYTF,TGTGCCAGCAGCTTTGATCCCGGGACAGAGTATGGCTACACCTTC
.,.,TRBV7-2,TRBJ1-3,CASSPDSSSGNTIYF,TGTGCCAGCAGCCCCGACAGTTCCTCTGGAAACACCATATATTTT
.,.,TRBV27,TRBJ1-6,CASSPTYRDSPLHF,TGTGCCAGCAGTCCTACCTACAGGGATTCACCCCTCCACTTT
.,.,TRBV20-1,TRBJ1-2,CSAREQHGYTF,TGCAGTGCTAGAGAACAGCATGGCTACACCTTC
few,TRBD1,TRBV11-3,TRBJ2-1,CASSPFVGTGPTGEQFF,TGTGCCAGCAGCCCGTTTGTCGGGACAGGGCCTACTGGTGAGCAGTTCTTC
.,.,TRBV12-3/TRBV12-4,TRBJ2-5,CASSGGSWETQYF,TGTGCCAGCAGTGGGGGGAGCTGGGAGACCCAGTACTTC
.,.,TRBV6-5,TRBJ2-2,CASSYGGGNTGELFF,TGTGCCAGCAGTTACGGCGGGGGCAACACCGGGGAGCTGTTTTTT
.,TRBD1,TRBV19,TRBJ1-5,CASSTSPGQGGQGQHF,TGTGCCAGTAGTACGTCACCGGGACAGGGTGGGCAGGGTCAGCATTTT
.,.,TRBV10-1,TRBJ2-5,CASSETVQETQYF,TGCGCCAGCAGTGAGACAGTCCAAGAGACCCAGTACTTC
.,.,TRBV7-2,TRBJ1-1,CASSPDRGANTEAFF,TGTGCCAGCAGCCCGGACAGAGGGGCAAACACTGAAGCTTTCTTT